These T cell receptor beta chains were read from a single sample in a study of Ad26.COV2.S vaccination and SARS-CoV-2 variants. Sequenced by immunoSEQ multiplex PCR; TCRdb stores in-frame clones only, minus some. The sample includes approximately 450,000 clones, around 90% of them seen just once. Sequencing used peripheral blood, obtained in a trial of Ad26.COV2.S vaccine versus placebo. The source of these receptors is a person between 18 and 65 years old who received the Ad26.COV2.S COVID-19 vaccine or a placebo. Both conserved end residues are part of each CDR3. The D gene is left open where the match is weak. Size values are once, few and many counts, or a class for expanded clones, and some rows have none.

few	TRBV9	TRBJ1-2	.	CASSPDSNYGYTF	TGTGCCAGCAGCCCGGACAGTAACTATGGCTACACCTTC
.	TRBV10-3	TRBJ1-2	.	CAISETGSYGYTF	TGTGCCATCAGTGAGACGGGCAGCTATGGCTACACCTTC
.	TRBV18	TRBJ2-5	TRBD2	CASLLAGGGQETQYF	TGTGCCAGCCTCCTAGCGGGAGGAGGCCAAGAGACCCAGTACTTC
.	TRBV19	TRBJ2-7	TRBD2	CASSSGAGVHEQYF	TGTGCCAGTTCGTCTGGAGCGGGAGTCCACGAGCAGTACTTC
once	TRBV10-3	TRBJ2-7	.	CAISDKYEQYF	TGTGCCATCAGTGATAAATACGAGCAGTACTTC
few	TRBV3-1/TRBV3-2	TRBJ2-5	.	CASSQPLQAETQYF	TGTGCCAGCAGCCAACCACTTCAAGCAGAGACCCAGTACTTC
.	TRBV5-4	TRBJ1-5	TRBD1	CASSAGTEDQPQHF	TGTGCCAGCAGCGCCGGGACAGAGGATCAGCCCCAGCATTTT
.	TRBV9	TRBJ2-5	.	CASSFKDGGAETQYF	TGTGCCAGCAGCTTCAAAGACGGGGGAGCAGAGACCCAGTACTTC
.	TRBV6-1	TRBJ1-2	.	CASSEARWEGGNGYTF	TGTGCCAGCAGTGAAGCGCGATGGGAAGGGGGGAATGGCTACACCTTC
.	TRBV14	TRBJ1-6	.	CASSQEWNSPLHF	TGTGCCAGCAGCCAAGAGTGGAACTCACCCCTCCACTTT
.	TRBV3-1/TRBV3-2	TRBJ2-7	.	CASSHTGAGRPYEQYF	TGTGCCAGCAGCCATACTGGCGCCGGACGCCCCTACGAGCAGTACTTC
few	TRBV6-4	TRBJ1-1	.	CASSDGVNTEAFF	TGTGCCAGCAGTGACGGGGTTAACACTGAAGCTTTCTTT
.	TRBV3-1/TRBV3-2	TRBJ2-1	.	CASSQQTRSGEQFF	TGTGCCAGCAGCCAACAGACTAGGTCTGGGGAGCAGTTCTTC
few	TRBV5-1	TRBJ2-7	.	CASSVGTLSYEQYF	TGCGCCAGCAGCGTGGGGACTCTCTCCTACGAGCAGTACTTC
once	TRBV29-1	TRBJ1-1	TRBD1	CSGGQGVGTEAFF	TGCAGCGGGGGACAGGGGGTGGGCACTGAAGCTTTCTTT
.	TRBV20-1	TRBJ2-1	.	CSASFVWGSKGEQFF	TGCAGTGCTAGTTTCGTCTGGGGTTCTAAGGGTGAGCAGTTCTTC
.	TRBV30	TRBJ2-2	TRBD2	CAWSVSAGGYTGELFF	TGTGCCTGGAGTGTATCGGCGGGAGGATACACCGGGGAGCTGTTTTTT
.	TRBV14	TRBJ2-3	TRBD2	CASSQLAGATDTQYF	TGTGCCAGCAGCCAGCTTGCGGGAGCAACAGATACGCAGTATTTT
.	TRBV4-3	TRBJ2-2	.	CASSHWRGATGELFF	TGCGCCAGCAGCCATTGGAGGGGGGCCACCGGGGAGCTGTTTTTT
.	TRBV6-5	TRBJ1-2	.	CASSYDWEGYGYTF	TGTGCCAGCAGTTATGATTGGGAGGGGTATGGCTACACCTTC
.	TRBV4-3	TRBJ1-3	TRBD1	CASSQVLQGATGNTIYF	TGCGCCAGCAGCCAAGTATTACAGGGGGCGACTGGAAACACCATATATTTT
.	TRBV5-6	TRBJ2-5	.	CASSLDQRETQYF	TGTGCCAGCAGCCTGGACCAAAGGGAGACCCAGTACTTC
.	TRBV28	TRBJ2-1	TRBD2	CASSPTILAGGEDEQFF	TGTGCCAGCAGTCCCACGATCCTAGCGGGAGGGGAAGATGAGCAGTTCTTC
.	TRBV12-3/TRBV12-4	TRBJ1-1	.	CASSLQGNTEAFF	TGTGCCAGCAGTTTGCAGGGGAACACTGAAGCTTTCTTT
.	TRBV6-2/TRBV6-3	TRBJ2-7	.	CASSRSGGSNYEQYF	TGTGCCAGCAGTCGTAGCGGAGGCTCCAACTACGAGCAGTACTTC
.	TRBV7-2	TRBJ2-3	TRBD1	CASSFQYPGQGTDTQYF	TGTGCCAGCAGCTTCCAATACCCGGGACAGGGAACAGATACGCAGTATTTT
.	TRBV10-1	TRBJ2-2	.	CASSPAKGTGELFF	TGCGCCAGCAGCCCAGCGAAGGGCACCGGGGAGCTGTTTTTT
.	TRBV7-8	TRBJ2-7	TRBD2	CASSLEGTNYEQYF	TGTGCCAGCAGCTTAGAAGGGACTAATTACGAGCAGTACTTC
.	TRBV9	TRBJ2-3	.	CASSLKPTYSVADTQYF	TGTGCCAGCAGCTTGAAGCCGACCTATAGTGTCGCAGATACGCAGTATTTT
.	TRBV5-4	TRBJ2-5	.	CASSVGGSGLRKETQYF	TGTGCCAGCAGCGTTGGAGGCTCGGGACTGAGAAAAGAGACCCAGTACTTC
.	TRBV6-1	TRBJ2-7	.	CASSEVLGSSYEQYF	TGTGCCAGCAGTGAAGTGCTCGGGAGCTCCTACGAGCAGTACTTC
.	TRBV12-3/TRBV12-4	TRBJ2-3	.	CASSLIGTDTQYF	TGTGCCAGCAGTTTAATAGGCACAGATACGCAGTATTTT
.	TRBV29-1	TRBJ2-1	.	CTSDPSFF	TGCACATCGGACCCGTCGTTCTTC
.	TRBV18	TRBJ1-1	TRBD1	CASSQRQGKDTEAFF	TGTGCCAGCTCACAACGACAGGGGAAGGACACTGAAGCTTTCTTT